This TCR beta chain emerged from a study of regulatory T cells in long-lasting Graves disease. The CDR3 has 14 amino acids. In germline, CDR1 is ENHRY, CDR2 SYGVKD. J lost 7 bases, V lost 0 bases, and 3 bases had no gene match. This clonotype was counted ten times or more. Time point noted: newly diagnosed GD, antithyroid drugs for less than 3 months. Isolated PBMC RNA provided the starting material for the TCR library. Relying on iRepertoire HTBI primers and Arm-PCR of CDR3 regions, the team built TCR beta libraries. MiXCR, applied by TCRdb to the multiplex PCR reads, yields one record per CDR3 protein. The sample consists of about 470,000 distinct CDR3 sequences, about 15% of them appearing once. The data also belong to a second study, concerning T cells in Graves' hyperthyroidism and ophthalmopathy.

The source was peripheral blood mononuclear cells (PBMCs), collected at new diagnosis, from a patient treated with antithyroid drugs. The sequence came from a woman aged 25 to 39 with Graves disease. The chain is built from TRBV10-3 and TRBJ1-5, with 7 bases lining up with TRBD1. CDR3 sequence (DNA): TGTGCCATCAGTGAGTCGGGGGACAGCCAGCCCCAGCATTTT. Protein sequence: CAISESGDSQPQHF.